This entry lists 18 T cell receptor beta chains sequenced from one sample in a study of early T cells in non-severe SARS-CoV-2 infection (dated by TCRdb to about 2021). Library preparation was by 5' RACE. The sequencer listed for this sample is NextSeq 500. The raw public data were reprocessed by TCRdb itself: fastp quality trimming at Q25, MiXCR clonotype calling, in-frame beta chains only. Rows with a matching CDR3 protein are joined into one entry that keeps the most common DNA and genes. The sample table lists 75,000 to 95,000 distinct CDR3 sequences, about 15% of them with a count of one. The ten largest clonotypes hold 4.5% to 6% of the sample. The material was whole blood, obtained at baseline. These receptors came from an adult who was a healthcare worker with PCR-confirmed SARS-CoV-2 infection or an uninfected control (not recorded which).

This clonotype appeared many times. The rearrangement uses TRBV10-3 and TRBJ2-7; TRBD2 agrees at 7 bases. Losses at the gene ends were 0 bases for V and 4 bases for J; bases not matched to a gene: 6. The germline gives CDR1 ENHRY, CDR2 SYGVKD. This CDR3 region has 15 residues. The CDR3 DNA is TGTGCCATCAGTGAGTCGGGCGGGAGCTCGTACGAGCAGTACTTC. It encodes CAISESGGSSYEQYF.

This clonotype was counted at least ten times. The rearrangement links TRBV3-1 to TRBJ2-1; 15 nucleotides line up with TRBD2. From germline, CDR1 is LGHDT and CDR2 YNNKEL (reference sequence). V lost 1 base, J lost 6 bases, and 10 bases stayed unmatched. This CDR3 comprises 19 residues. DNA for the CDR3: TGTGCCAGCAGCCAAGTTCCGCCGGGACTAGCGGGAGGACCCAATGAGCAGTTCTTC. Translating gives CASSQVPPGLAGGPNEQFF.

This clonotype was seen repeatedly, ten times or more. The V gene is TRBV18, the J gene TRBJ1-5, with TRBD1 matching over 9 bases. The CDR3 extends over 15 amino acids. V shed 5 bases, J shed 1 base, and the junction held 3 bases outside the gene matches. Looked up from germline, CDR1 is KGHSH and CDR2 is LQKENI. The CDR3, as DNA: TGTGCCAGCTCATCACAGGGGGCGAGCAATCAGCCCCAGCATTTT. This encodes CASSSQGASNQPQHF.

In its sample, this clonotype was seen a few times. No DNA is shown, since the ends of the CDR3 on it are uncertain; the CDR3 is the one TCRdb lists. The chain links TRBV28 to TRBJ2-1; the table gives TRBD2 as D, unverified against the DNA. CDR1 MDHEN and CDR2 SYDVKM come from the germline V gene. The CDR3 extends over 15 residues, inclusive of both ends. This CDR3 is CASSSSGLAGPEQFF.

This chain links TRBV12-3 or TRBV12-4 with TRBJ2-3, with D perhaps assigned TRBD1 or TRBD2 (5 bases each). CDR3 length: 15 amino acids. V gave up 2 bases and J gave up 1 base, with 10 bases separating them. CDR3 in amino acids: CASSLQGVGTDTQYF. The CDR3 DNA reads TGTGCCAGCAGTTTACAGGGAGTCGGCACAGATACGCAGTATTTT.

The gene calls are TRBV12-3 or TRBV12-4 and TRBJ2-5; 8 nucleotides match TRBD2. J lost 4 bases, V lost 1 base, and 11 bases had no gene match. The CDR3 loop spans 17 amino acids. CDR3 loop: CASSLGRAGDVIETQYF. In DNA, the CDR3 is TGTGCCAGCAGTTTAGGGAGAGCGGGAGATGTCATAGAGACCCAGTACTTC.

This clonotype was found a few times. The chain carries TRBV11-3 and TRBJ2-7, with 10 bases aligning to TRBD1. CDR3 length: 15 amino acids. V was clipped by 2 bases and J by 2 bases; unmatched bases: 3. The germline V gene encodes CDR1 SGHNT and CDR2 YENEEA. CDR3 loop: CASSLRGTGAYEQYF. Written as DNA, the CDR3 is TGTGCCAGCAGCTTAAGGGGGACAGGGGCCTACGAGCAGTACTTC.

In its sample, this clonotype was seen a few times. The CDR3, as DNA: TGTGCCAGCAGCCCGTTAGGGACTAGCAAGGGCCTTATGTATGAGCAGTTCTTC. Translation: CASSPLGTSKGLMYEQFF. The V call is TRBV7-6, the J call TRBJ2-1, with 9 positions matching TRBD2. This CDR3 is built from 18 residues. V was clipped by 5 bases and J by 8 bases; unmatched bases: 19. Germline loops: CDR1 SGHVS, CDR2 FNYEAQ. Variable domain in full (rest from reference TRBV7-6 and TRBJ2-1): GAGVSQSPRYKVTKRGQDVALRCDPISGHVSLYWYRQALGQGPEFLTYFNYEAQQDKSGLPNDRFSAERPEGSISTLTIQRTEQRDSAMYRCASSPLGTSKGLMYEQFFGPGTRLTVL.

This clonotype was found a few times. The gene calls are TRBV6-4 and TRBJ2-3; no definite D call. Deletions cut 10 bases from V and 10 bases from J, with 15 bases between. Germline CDR1 reads MRHNA; CDR2 reads SNTAGT. The CDR3 contains 11 residues. CDR3 nucleotide sequence: TGTGCCACCTCTCAAGGGCTGGCGCAGTATTTT. As protein: CATSQGLAQYF.

This chain uses TRBV29-1 with TRBJ1-1; a weak D match, TRBD1 (5 bases). This CDR3 spans 15 amino acids. Germline V gene lookup returns CDR1 SQVTM and CDR2 ANQGSEA. The V end was cut by 1 base, the J end by 4 bases, with 16 bases between. The chain's CDR3 is CSVEGRQGWVTEAFF. The DNA for the CDR3 is TGCAGCGTTGAAGGGCGGCAGGGATGGGTCACTGAAGCTTTCTTT.

V and J are TRBV20-1 and TRBJ2-2, with TRBD2 matching 11 bases. Germline assignment: CDR1 DFQATT and CDR2 SNEGSKA (reference sequence). The CDR3 extends over 16 amino acids. With 3 bases clipped from V and 3 bases from J, the junction kept 6 bases outside the gene matches. In nucleotides, the CDR3 is TGCAGTGCTAGGGGCCTAGCGGGAGGACACACCGGGGAGCTGTTTTTT. It translates to CSARGLAGGHTGELFF.

The CDR3 coding sequence is TGTGCCAGCAGCTCCATGAATGGGCGGGAGCCCTACAATGAGCAGTTCTTC. Translation gives CASSSMNGREPYNEQFF. The V gene is TRBV7-9, the J gene TRBJ2-1, with 7 bases fitting TRBD2. V trimming: 4 bases; J trimming: 2 bases; junction bases outside the gene matches: 11. CDR3 length: 17 residues. Germline V gene lookup returns CDR1 SEHNR and CDR2 FQNEAQ (reference sequence).

There are many counts of this clonotype. The chain couples TRBV28 to TRBJ2-1; D uncertain. Germline V CDR1 and CDR2: MDHEN, SYDVKM. This CDR3 is 15 amino acids long. V was shortened by 8 bases and J by 0 bases, with 14 bases between the two germline ends. This chain's CDR3 is CASSPPASSYNEQFF. CDR3 nucleotides: TGTGCCAGCTCCCCCCCTGCCAGCTCCTACAATGAGCAGTTCTTC. Supplemented by reference TRBV28 and TRBJ2-1, the full variable domain reads DVKVTQSSRYLVKRTGEKVFLECVQDMDHENMFWYRQDPGLGLRLIYFSYDVKMKEKGDIPEGYSVSREKKERFSLILESASTNQTSMYLCASSPPASSYNEQFFGPGTRLTVL.

The rearrangement links TRBV7-8 to TRBJ2-2; D not certain. The CDR3 is made up of 14 amino acids. Trimming took off 2 bases at V and 1 base at J, with 5 bases between the two ends. Germline values: CDR1 SGHVS, CDR2 FQNEAQ. The CDR3 nucleotides are TGTGCCAGCAGCTTAAACAGGAACACCGGGGAGCTGTTTTTT. It encodes CASSLNRNTGELFF.

This clonotype was counted a few times. The chain carries TRBV5-1 and TRBJ2-3, with D possibly being TRBD1 (6 bases). Germline CDR1 and CDR2: SGHRS and YFSETQ. V lost 4 bases, J lost 2 bases, and 8 bases lay in between. CDR3 length: 13 residues. The CDR3 DNA sequence: TGCGCCAGCAGCCAGGGGTACACAGATACGCAGTATTTT. This gives the protein CASSQGYTDTQYF.

This clonotype has just a few counts. The chain carries TRBV30 and TRBJ2-7; 7 nucleotides align to TRBD1. This CDR3 comprises 12 residues. V was clipped by 5 bases and J by 5 bases; unmatched bases: 6. The germline CDR1 and CDR2 sequences are GTSNPN and SVGIG (reference sequence). CDR3 nucleotides: TGTGCCTGGGCTACAGGGGCGGACGAGCAGTACTTC. Its protein is CAWATGADEQYF.

This clonotype showed up just a few times. The chain employs TRBV12-3 or TRBV12-4 and TRBJ2-1; 7 bases are a match to TRBD2. This CDR3 is 12 amino acids long. Losses at the gene ends were 3 bases for V and 7 bases for J; bases not matched to a gene: 0. As DNA, the CDR3 is TGTGCCAGCAGTTTCGGGAGGAATGAGCAGTTCTTC. Translated, it gives CASSFGRNEQFF.

This chain joins TRBV4-1 and TRBJ2-7; D possibly corresponds to TRBD1 (6 bases). The CDR3 runs 14 residues. V was trimmed by 3 bases and J by 2 bases, leaving 11 bases between them. The germline V gene encodes CDR1 MGHRA and CDR2 YSYEKL. The CDR3 DNA is TGCGCCAGCAGCCACCCCGACAGGCCCTACGAGCAGTACTTC. Translating it yields CASSHPDRPYEQYF.